Shown below are 14 T cell receptor beta chains from a single sample sequenced in a study of T cell repertoires in cytomegalovirus infection. One entry per CDR3 protein, called by TCRdb with MiXCR from the reads. The table shows fewer than 550,000 distinct CDR3 sequences, with less than 30% occurring only once. The specimen sequenced was PBMCs. Receptors originate from a human donor in good health (CMV status not recorded). Some clones in this sample may be carry-over from other donors' samples.

The chain uses TRBV5-4 and TRBJ2-7; D is tentatively TRBD1 or TRBD2 (5 bases each). CDR3 length: 13 amino acids. Per the germline V gene, CDR1 is SGHNT and CDR2 is YYREEE (reference sequence). Deletions cut 2 bases from V and 7 bases from J, with 13 bases between. The CDR3 is CASSLSGAWEQYV. CDR3 in DNA: TGTGCCAGCAGCTTATCCGGGGCCTGGGAGCAGTACGTC.

As concerns this clonotype: This sequence may be a read error, since a much larger clone differs from it by one base. This chain uses TRBV7-2 with TRBJ2-1, with a tentative D call TRBD2 (6 bases). The CDR3 is 15 amino acids. V was clipped by 5 bases and J by 9 bases, with 20 bases between them. CDR1 is SGHTA and CDR2 is FQGNSA in the germline V gene. The CDR3 sequence: CASSLLGSEEGEQFF. The CDR3 DNA is TGTGCCAGCAGCCTGCTGGGTAGCGAGGAGGGTGAGCAGTTCTTC.

This clonotype was seen many times. The chain employs TRBV7-2 and TRBJ2-7; D might be TRBD2 (5 bases). Looked up from germline, CDR1 is SGHTA and CDR2 is FQGNSA. This CDR3 has 13 residues. Trimming took 5 bases from V and 1 from J, leaving 9 bases between them. CDR3 loop: CASSPAGSYEQYF. CDR3 nucleotide sequence: TGTGCCAGCAGCCCCGCGGGTTCCTACGAGCAGTACTTC.

This clonotype has a handful of counts. The J gene is TRBJ2-3, the V gene TRBV7-9, with 10 positions matching TRBD1. This CDR3 contains 15 residues. Per the germline V gene, CDR1 is SEHNR and CDR2 is FQNEAQ (reference sequence). With 6 bases clipped from V and 2 bases from J, the junction kept 5 bases outside the gene matches. The DNA of the CDR3 is TGTGCCAGCAGGCCGGGACAGGGGTACACAGATACGCAGTATTTT. Its translation: CASRPGQGYTDTQYF.

This clonotype was counted ten times or more. The rearrangement uses TRBV7-2 and TRBJ2-2; 13 bases line up with TRBD2. The ends lost 3 bases at V and 5 bases at J; junction bases unmatched: 6. Germline CDR1 is SGHTA and CDR2 is FQGNSA. The CDR3 loop spans 17 amino acids. CDR3 sequence (DNA): TGTGCCAGCAGCTTCGGCCGGACTAGCGGGAGAACCGGGGAGCTGTTTTTT. As protein: CASSFGRTSGRTGELFF.

The table lists this clonotype with many counts. V is TRBV6-2 or TRBV6-3 and J is TRBJ2-1, with 9 bases identical to TRBD1. The J segment lost 8 bases and the V segment lost 6 bases, leaving 5 bases of the junction unmatched. Germline values: CDR1 MNHEY, CDR2 SVGEGT. CDR3 length: 13 residues. This CDR3 reads CASRGQGSDEQFF. CDR3 DNA: TGTGCCAGCAGGGGACAGGGAAGCGATGAGCAGTTCTTC.

The V call is TRBV27, the J call TRBJ2-3, with 7 bases that match TRBD2. The CDR3 contains 14 residues. V lost 6 bases and J lost 2; bases outside the gene matches: 5. Germline CDR1 reads MNHEY; CDR2 reads SMNVEV (reference sequence). CDR3 protein: CASRPGLNTDTQYF. CDR3 in DNA: TGTGCCAGCAGGCCGGGACTAAACACAGATACGCAGTATTTT.

This clonotype was found many times. V gene TRBV7-2 combines with J gene TRBJ1-3, with a tentative D call TRBD1 (5 bases). The CDR3 consists of 14 residues. Germline CDR1 is SGHTA and CDR2 is FQGNSA. V lost 3 bases and J 2 bases, leaving 8 bases between the germline ends. The CDR3 sequence is CASSFQGAGNTIYF. The CDR3 nucleotides read TGTGCCAGCAGCTTCCAGGGAGCTGGAAACACCATATATTTT.

The chain employs TRBV20-1 and TRBJ1-2; D is unresolved. The germline V gene encodes CDR1 DFQATT and CDR2 SNEGSKA (reference sequence). Deletions cut 0 bases from V and 0 bases from J, with 14 bases between. This CDR3 has 16 amino acids. CDR3 DNA: TGCAGTGCTAGAGACTCCTCCAGATCCTCTAACTATGGCTACACCTTC. Translating gives CSARDSSRSSNYGYTF.

This chain joins TRBV7-2 and TRBJ2-1; 12 bases align to TRBD2. There are 18 residues in the CDR3. The junction had 5 bases not matched to a gene; V was cut back by 1 base and J by 1 base. Germline V gene data show CDR1 as SGHTA and CDR2 as FQGNSA. CDR3 in amino acids: CASSLGRLAGDSYNEQFF. The CDR3 coding sequence is TGTGCCAGCAGCTTAGGAAGACTAGCGGGAGATTCCTACAATGAGCAGTTCTTC.

This chain uses TRBV20-1 with TRBJ2-1; weak D call: TRBD2 (5 bases). This CDR3 is 13 amino acids long. V lost 1 base and J lost 4, with 8 bases in between. Looked up from germline, CDR1 is DFQATT and CDR2 is SNEGSKA (reference sequence). Here the CDR3 reads CSARGVAYNEQFF. The CDR3 nucleotides read TGCAGTGCTAGAGGGGTAGCGTACAATGAGCAGTTCTTC.

The chain combines TRBV6-2 or TRBV6-3 with TRBJ1-1; D perhaps matches TRBD1 (5 bases). The CDR3 sequence is 13 residues long. Trimming stripped 5 bases from V and 5 bases from J, with 12 bases between. Germline CDR1 is MNHEY and CDR2 is SVGEGT. CDR3 DNA: TGTGCCAGCAGTGACGGAGGGGCGACTGAAGCTTTCTTT. It encodes CASSDGGATEAFF.

The count of this clonotype is one. The CDR3 region has the DNA TGTGCCAGCAGCGTAGGAGCAGGGGTTGGTGAAGCTTTCTTT. It yields the protein CASSVGAGVGEAFF. The chain couples TRBV9 to TRBJ1-1, with a weak D call TRBD1 (6 bases). Trimming cost V 0 bases and J 7 bases, with 13 bases left between them. The CDR3 is 14 residues long. Per germline, CDR1 SGDLS and CDR2 YYNGEE.

The chain recombines TRBV30 with TRBJ2-1, with D perhaps matching TRBD1 or TRBD2 (5 bases each). The CDR3 has 14 amino acids. V was trimmed by 2 bases and J by 0 bases, leaving 8 bases between them. The germline gives CDR1 GTSNPN, CDR2 SVGIG (reference sequence). The CDR3 DNA sequence: TGTGCCTGGAGTTTGGGGGACTCCTACAATGAGCAGTTCTTC. Translation gives CAWSLGDSYNEQFF.